Presented here are 9 T cell receptor beta chains from one specimen sequenced in a study of beta chain features in type 1 diabetes. These receptors have no known antigen. Study-wide results and limits: TCRB CDR3s from Type 1 diabetes patients were moderately but significantly shorter in all four CD4+ subsets.

Investigators reverse transcribed all isolated RNA, so they sequenced expressed TCRB transcripts. Profiled with immunoSEQ multiplex PCR; TCRdb holds only in-frame clones, not every one. The sample shows 500,000 to 850,000 clones, about 14% of them seen only once. Specimen: naive CD4+ T cells from blood. The source is a young man with type 1 diabetes.

This clone has only a few counts. The V call is TRBV7-9, the J call TRBJ1-5; D is possibly TRBD1 (5 bases). CDR1 and CDR2 (germline): SEHNR, FQNEAQ (reference sequence). Deletions cut 3 bases from V and 3 bases from J, with 9 bases between. The CDR3 has 14 residues. The CDR3 coding sequence is TGTGCCAGCAGCTTGTTGGGACTCAATCAGCCCCAGCATTTT. Residues: CASSLLGLNQPQHF. The complete variable domain, with remaining parts taken from reference TRBV7-9 and TRBJ1-5, reads DTGVSQNPRHKITKRGQNVTFRCDPISEHNRLYWYRQTLGQGPEFLTYFQNEAQLEKSRLLSDRFSAERPKGSFSTLEIQRTEQGDSAMYLCASSLLGLNQPQHFGDGTRLSIL.

This clone was found a few times. The CDR3 region is CASSRTGNEKLFF. The CDR3 DNA reads TGTGCCAGCAGCCGGACAGGGAATGAAAAACTGTTTTTT. This rearrangement joins TRBV7-2 to TRBJ1-4; TRBD1 aligns across 8 bases. The J segment lost 5 bases and the V segment lost 5 bases, leaving 1 base of the junction unmatched. The CDR3 contains 13 residues. The V gene's germline CDR1 is SGHTA and CDR2 FQGNSA. Full variable domain (outside the CDR3, taken from reference TRBV7-2 and TRBJ1-4): GAGVSQSPSNKVTEKGKDVELRCDPISGHTALYWYRQSLGQGLEFLIYFQGNSAPDKSGLPSDRFSAERTGGSVSTLTIQRTQQEDSAVYLCASSRTGNEKLFFGSGTQLSVL.

This clone occurred a few times. The CDR3 DNA reads TGTGCCAGCTTCAACCCCGGGGTATCTATGAGCTACACCTTC. Translation gives CASFNPGVSMSYTF. This chain links TRBV27 with TRBJ1-2; D ambiguous. Germline V gene sequence: CDR1 MNHEY, CDR2 SMNVEV (reference sequence). V lost 8 bases and J lost 9, with 22 bases in between. The length of the CDR3 is 14 residues.

This clone appeared a few times. This same CDR3 is encoded by further DNA sequences in the sample. V and J are TRBV30 and TRBJ2-3, with D unclear. The CDR3 runs to 11 residues. From germline, CDR1 is GTSNPN and CDR2 SVGIG (reference sequence). V was cut by 4 bases and J by 4 bases, with 6 bases left in between. The CDR3: CAWTLADTQYF. The CDR3, as DNA: TGTGCCTGGACCCTAGCAGATACGCAGTATTTT. Based on the CDR3 plus reference TRBV30 and TRBJ2-3, the full variable domain is SQTIHQWPATLVQPVGSPLSLECTVEGTSNPNLYWYRQAAGRGLQLLFYSVGIGQISSEVPQNLSASRPQDRQFILSSKKLLLSDSGFYLCAWTLADTQYFGPGTRLTVL.

The genes are TRBV18 and TRBJ2-4; D remains ambiguous. Germline lookup yields CDR1 KGHSH and CDR2 LQKENI. The CDR3 contains 16 residues. The ends were cut back, 0 bases at V and 0 bases at J, with 9 bases in the middle. The CDR3 sequence: CASSPPNPLAKNIQYF. The CDR3 DNA reads TGTGCCAGCTCACCACCGAACCCACTAGCCAAAAACATTCAGTACTTC.

This clone turned up a few times. The chain combines TRBV28 with TRBJ2-1; 15 nucleotides line up with TRBD2. The J segment lost 10 bases and the V segment lost 10 bases, leaving 11 bases of the junction unmatched. CDR1 is MDHEN and CDR2 is SYDVKM in the germline V gene. The CDR3 extends over 15 amino acids. The CDR3 DNA sequence: TGTGCCACCGTCCCGGGACTAGCGGGGGGTACAGAGCAGTTCTTC. This codes for CATVPGLAGGTEQFF.

V gene TRBV6-1 combines with J gene TRBJ2-7; the D gene is possibly TRBD1 (6 bases). The V gene lost 3 bases and the J gene lost 3 bases, with 12 bases spanning the gap. This CDR3 is built from 14 residues. From germline, CDR1 is MNHNS and CDR2 SASEGT. The CDR3 coding sequence is TGTGCCAGCAGTGATTTACAGGGTATCTACGAGCAGTACTTC. Translation gives CASSDLQGIYEQYF.

This clone has more than one count but fewer than ten. The chain couples TRBV6-6 to TRBJ2-3; perhaps TRBD2 as D (5 bases). Germline assignment: CDR1 MNHNY and CDR2 SVGAGI (reference sequence). Trimming removed 7 bases at V and 0 bases at J, with 11 bases between. The CDR3 contains 14 residues. In DNA form, the CDR3 reads TGTGCCAGCACTTTAACGGGGAGCACAGATACGCAGTATTTT. Translation: CASTLTGSTDTQYF.

This clone was detected only a few times. The gene calls are TRBV29-1 and TRBJ2-4; D is undetermined. Germline CDR1 is SQVTM and CDR2 is ANQGSEA. Trimming took 6 bases from V and 3 from J, leaving 9 bases between them. This CDR3 spans 12 amino acids. Written as DNA, the CDR3 is TGCAGCGTGTCCTATGTCAAAAACATTCAGTACTTC. This translates into CSVSYVKNIQYF.